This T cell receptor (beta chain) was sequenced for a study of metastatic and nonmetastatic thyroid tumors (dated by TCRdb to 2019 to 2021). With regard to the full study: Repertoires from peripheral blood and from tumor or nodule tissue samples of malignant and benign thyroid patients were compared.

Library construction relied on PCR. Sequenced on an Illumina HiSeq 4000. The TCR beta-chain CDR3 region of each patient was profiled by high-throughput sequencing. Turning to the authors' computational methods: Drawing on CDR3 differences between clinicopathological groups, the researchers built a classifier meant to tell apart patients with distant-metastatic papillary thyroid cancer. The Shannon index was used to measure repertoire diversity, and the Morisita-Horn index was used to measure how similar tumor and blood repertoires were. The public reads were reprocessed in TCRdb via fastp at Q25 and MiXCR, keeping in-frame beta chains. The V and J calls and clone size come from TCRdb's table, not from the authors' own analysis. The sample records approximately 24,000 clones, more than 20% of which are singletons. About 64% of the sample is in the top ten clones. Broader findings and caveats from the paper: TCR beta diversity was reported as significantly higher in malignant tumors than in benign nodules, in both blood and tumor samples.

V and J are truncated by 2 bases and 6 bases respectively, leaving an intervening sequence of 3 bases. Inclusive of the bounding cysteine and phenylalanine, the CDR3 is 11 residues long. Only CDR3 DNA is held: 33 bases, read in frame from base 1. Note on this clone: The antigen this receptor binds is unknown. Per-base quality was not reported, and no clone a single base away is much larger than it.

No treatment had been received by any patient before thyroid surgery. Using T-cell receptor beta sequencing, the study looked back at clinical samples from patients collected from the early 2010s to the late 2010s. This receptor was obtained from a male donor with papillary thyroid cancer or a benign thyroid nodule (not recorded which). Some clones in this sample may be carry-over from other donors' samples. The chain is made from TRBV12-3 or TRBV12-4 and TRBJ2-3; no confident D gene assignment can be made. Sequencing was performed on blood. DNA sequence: TGTGCCAGCAGTTTATTTGATACGCAGTATTTT. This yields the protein CASSLFDTQYF.